Sequencing of this T cell receptor beta chain was carried out in a study of vaccination effects on CD4 cells after COVID-19. Worth noting for this clone: Its antigen is currently unknown.

Study-wide points: Infection- and vaccine-induced clones contracted markedly late after vaccination.

Measured with immunoSEQ multiplex PCR; TCRdb has only the in-frame clones, and not every one. The profile shows roughly 45,000 clones, under 80% of them singletons. Expansion with viral peptide pools was applied to antigen-specific CD4+ T cells by the ViraFEST assay prior to sequencing. Once cultured for around 11 days, the cells underwent separation to obtain CD4+ T cells. The person had PCR-confirmed SARS-CoV-2 infection between March and December 2020. This receptor was taken from a human donor who had a prior SARS-CoV-2 infection. The input for sequencing was CD4+ T cells from PBMCs cultured with a peptide pool, taken before COVID-19 vaccination.

As DNA, the CDR3 is TGTGCCAGCAGCTTAACGACTAGCGGGGGGGCCGGGGAGCTGTTTTTT. This sequence encodes CASSLTTSGGAGELFF. This chain links TRBV7-3 with TRBJ2-2; TRBD2 matches at 14 bases. Losses at the gene ends were 0 bases for V and 6 bases for J; bases not matched to a gene: 0. Germline CDR1 reads SGHTA; CDR2 reads FQGTGA. The CDR3 consists of 16 residues.